What follows describes a single T cell receptor (beta chain). Its antigen is still unknown. A junction end diverges from the germline sequence, so it may reflect a read error. Sequencing was performed on an Illumina HiSeq 2000. TCR beta chain libraries were generated through multiplex PCR amplification. The amplified TCR beta chain products were analyzed by high-throughput sequencing. The public reads were reprocessed in TCRdb via fastp at Q25 and MiXCR, keeping in-frame beta chains. Rows merge per CDR3 protein into single entries with the most common DNA and genes. This sample has 85,000 to 130,000 distinct CDR3 sequences in its table, and more than 25% of those were observed once. Approximately 5% of the sample is taken by the ten largest. The germline V gene gives CDR1 as KGHSH and CDR2 as LQKENI. The CDR3 goes from the cysteine to the phenylalanine over 16 residues. Of all the DNA, just the CDR3 is kept, 48 bases in frame from base 1.

These data come from a study of breast tumors, draining lymph nodes, adjacent tissues (TCRdb year 2016). Regarding the study in general: TCR beta repertoires were compared across tumor, adjacent nontumor tissue and axillary lymph nodes obtained from breast cancer patients. The study aimed to assess the relationships and possible T-cell exchange between tumor, surrounding tissue and draining lymph node repertoires in human breast cancer. Broad study findings and their caveats: Tumors showed preferential V and J gene usage, and their T-cell repertoire diversity fell below that of lymph nodes yet above that of nontumor tissue. Tumor and nontumor tissue repertoires were significantly more similar in luminal-like than in basal-like breast cancer. Rather than being directly demonstrated, the conclusion that tumor T cells originate in lymph nodes was presented as consistent with a hypothesis. The data were considered consistent with most tumor T cells being derived from the lymph node and subsequently expanding within tumor tissue.

The lymph node samples were taken from the axillary draining lymph nodes of breast cancer patients. The specimen was axillary lymph node tissue. The receptor was derived from a female donor with breast cancer. Some clones in this sample may be carry-over from other donors' samples. The sequence links TRBV18 to TRBJ1-3; 7 central bases correspond to TRBD1. The sequenced DNA is TGTGCCAGCTCACCAGGGACAGCTCTCTCTGGAGACACCATATATTTT. This gives the protein CASSPGTALSGDTIYF.